This T cell receptor beta chain was identified during a study of shared clonotypes between healthy human individuals. Repertoires were generated with immunoSEQ multiplex PCR, while TCRdb's copy carries only in-frame clones and drops some. The sample carries 950,000 to 1,300,000 clones, around 76% recorded once. This CDR3 has 15 residues. J lost 6 bases, V lost 4 bases, and 10 bases had no gene match. Germline CDR1 reads SGHRS; CDR2 reads YFSETQ. This clone was counted a single time. The chain is built from TRBV5-1 and TRBJ1-2; TRBD1 matches 9 bases. The sequenced material came from memory CD4+ T cells sorted from blood. Subset denoted: CD45RA-negative fraction. This TCR came from a man between 18 and 35 years old in good health. CDR3 sequence (DNA): TGCGCCAGCAGCCCCCCCGGACAGGGGACCCATGGCTACACCTTC. This codes for CASSPPGQGTHGYTF.